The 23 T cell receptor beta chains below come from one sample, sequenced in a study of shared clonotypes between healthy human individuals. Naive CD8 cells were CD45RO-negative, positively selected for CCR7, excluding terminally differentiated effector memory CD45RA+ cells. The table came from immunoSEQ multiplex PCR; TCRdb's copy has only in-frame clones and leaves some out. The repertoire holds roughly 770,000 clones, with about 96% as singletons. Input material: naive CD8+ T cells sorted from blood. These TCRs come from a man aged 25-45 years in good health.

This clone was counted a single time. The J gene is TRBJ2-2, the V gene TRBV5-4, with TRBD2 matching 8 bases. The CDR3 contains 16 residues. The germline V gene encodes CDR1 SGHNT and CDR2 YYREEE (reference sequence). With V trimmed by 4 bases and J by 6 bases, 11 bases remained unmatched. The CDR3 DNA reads TGTGCCAGCAGCGGATCTGGACTAGCACGGCCCGGGGAGCTGTTTTTT. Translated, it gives CASSGSGLARPGELFF.

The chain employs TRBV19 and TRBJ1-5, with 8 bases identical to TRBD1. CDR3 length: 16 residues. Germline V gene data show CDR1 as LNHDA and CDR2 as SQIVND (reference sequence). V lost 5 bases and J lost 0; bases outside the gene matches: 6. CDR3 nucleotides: TGTGCCAGTAGTTTAGGCAGGGGGCATAGCAATCAGCCCCAGCATTTT. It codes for CASSLGRGHSNQPQHF.

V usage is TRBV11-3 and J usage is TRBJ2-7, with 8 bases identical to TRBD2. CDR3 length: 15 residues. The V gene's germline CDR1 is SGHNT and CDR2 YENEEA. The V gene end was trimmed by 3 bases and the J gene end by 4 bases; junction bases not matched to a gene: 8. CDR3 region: CASSFGSGGLYEQYF. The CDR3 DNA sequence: TGTGCCAGCAGCTTTGGGAGCGGGGGTCTTTACGAGCAGTACTTC.

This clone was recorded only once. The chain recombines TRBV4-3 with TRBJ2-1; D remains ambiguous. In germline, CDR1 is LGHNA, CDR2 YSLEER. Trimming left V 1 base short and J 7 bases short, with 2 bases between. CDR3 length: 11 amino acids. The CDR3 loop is CASSQANEQFF. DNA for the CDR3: TGCGCCAGCAGCCAAGCGAATGAGCAGTTCTTC.

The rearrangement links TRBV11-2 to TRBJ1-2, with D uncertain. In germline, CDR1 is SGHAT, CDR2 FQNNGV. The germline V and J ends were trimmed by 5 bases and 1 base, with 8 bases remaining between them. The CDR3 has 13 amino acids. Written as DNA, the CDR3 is TGTGCCAGCAGCCGGCAGAATAACTATGGCTACACCTTC. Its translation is CASSRQNNYGYTF. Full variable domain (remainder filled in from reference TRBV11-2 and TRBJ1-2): EAGVAQSPRYKIIEKRQSVAFWCNPISGHATLYWYQQILGQGPKLLIQFQNNGVVDDSQLPKDRFSAERLKGVDSTLKIQPAKLEDSAVYLCASSRQNNYGYTFGSGTRLTVV.

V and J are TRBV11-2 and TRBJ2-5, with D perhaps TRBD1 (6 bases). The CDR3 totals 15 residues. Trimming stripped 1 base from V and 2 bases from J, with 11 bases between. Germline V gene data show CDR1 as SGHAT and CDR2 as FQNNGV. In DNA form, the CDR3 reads TGTGCCAGCAGCTTAGGTTGGACAGCACAAGAGACCCAGTACTTC. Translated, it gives CASSLGWTAQETQYF.

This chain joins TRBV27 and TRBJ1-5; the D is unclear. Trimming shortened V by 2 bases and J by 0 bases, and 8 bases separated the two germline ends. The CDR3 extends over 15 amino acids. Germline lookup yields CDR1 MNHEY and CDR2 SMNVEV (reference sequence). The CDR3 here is CASSLQGFSNQPQHF. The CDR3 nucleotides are TGTGCCAGCAGTTTACAAGGTTTTAGCAATCAGCCCCAGCATTTT.

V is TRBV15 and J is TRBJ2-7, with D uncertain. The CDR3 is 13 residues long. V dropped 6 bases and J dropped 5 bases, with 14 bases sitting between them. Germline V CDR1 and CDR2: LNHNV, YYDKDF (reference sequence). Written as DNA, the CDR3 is TGTGCCACCAGGATCGGTATTGACAACGAGCAGTACTTC. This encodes CATRIGIDNEQYF.

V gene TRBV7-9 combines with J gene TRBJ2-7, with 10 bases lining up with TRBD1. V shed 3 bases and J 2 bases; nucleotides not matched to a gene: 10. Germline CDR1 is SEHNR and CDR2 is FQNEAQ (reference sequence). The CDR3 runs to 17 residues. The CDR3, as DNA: TGTGCCAGCAGCTTCCCCGGGACAGGGGTAAGAACCTACGAGCAGTACTTC. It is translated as CASSFPGTGVRTYEQYF.

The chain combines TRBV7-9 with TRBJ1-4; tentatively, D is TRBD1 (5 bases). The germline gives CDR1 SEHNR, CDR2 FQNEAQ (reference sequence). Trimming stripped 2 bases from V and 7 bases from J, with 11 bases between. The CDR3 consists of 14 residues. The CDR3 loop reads CASSLTGDFEKLFF. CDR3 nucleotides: TGTGCCAGCAGCTTAACGGGGGACTTTGAAAAACTGTTTTTT.

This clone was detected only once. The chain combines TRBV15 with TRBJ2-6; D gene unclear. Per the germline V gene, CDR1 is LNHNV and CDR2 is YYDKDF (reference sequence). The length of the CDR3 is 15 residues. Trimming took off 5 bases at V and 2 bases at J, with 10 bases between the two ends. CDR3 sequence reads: CATSAPPPGANVLTF. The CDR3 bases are TGTGCCACCAGCGCACCACCCCCTGGGGCCAACGTCCTGACTTTC. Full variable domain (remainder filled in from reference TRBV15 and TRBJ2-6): DAMVIQNPRYQVTQFGKPVTLSCSQTLNHNVMYWYQQKSSQAPKLLFHYYDKDFNNEADTPDNFQSRRPNTSFCFLDIRSPGLGDTAMYLCATSAPPPGANVLTFGAGSRLTVL.

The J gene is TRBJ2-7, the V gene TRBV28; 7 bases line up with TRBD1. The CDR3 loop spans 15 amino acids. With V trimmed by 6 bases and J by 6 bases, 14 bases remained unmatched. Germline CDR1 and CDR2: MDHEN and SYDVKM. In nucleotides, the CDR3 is TGTGCCAGCAGACCCCTCCACAGGGGTCAGCTCGAGCAGTACTTC. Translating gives CASRPLHRGQLEQYF. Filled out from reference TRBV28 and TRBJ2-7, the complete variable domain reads DVKVTQSSRYLVKRTGEKVFLECVQDMDHENMFWYRQDPGLGLRLIYFSYDVKMKEKGDIPEGYSVSREKKERFSLILESASTNQTSMYLCASRPLHRGQLEQYFGPGTRLTVT.

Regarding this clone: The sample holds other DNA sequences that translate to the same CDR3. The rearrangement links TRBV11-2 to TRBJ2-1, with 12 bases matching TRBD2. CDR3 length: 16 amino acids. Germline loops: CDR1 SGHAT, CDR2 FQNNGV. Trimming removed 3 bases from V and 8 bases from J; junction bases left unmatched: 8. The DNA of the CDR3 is TGTGCCAGCAGCTTTGGGCTAGCGGGAGGGCCTGATGAGCAGTTCTTC. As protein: CASSFGLAGGPDEQFF.

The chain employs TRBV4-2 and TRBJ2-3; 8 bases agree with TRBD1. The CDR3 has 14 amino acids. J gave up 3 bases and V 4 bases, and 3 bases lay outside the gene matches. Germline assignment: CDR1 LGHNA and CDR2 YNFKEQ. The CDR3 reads CASSPGGSTDTQYF. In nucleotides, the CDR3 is TGTGCCAGCAGCCCAGGGGGCTCGACAGATACGCAGTATTTT.

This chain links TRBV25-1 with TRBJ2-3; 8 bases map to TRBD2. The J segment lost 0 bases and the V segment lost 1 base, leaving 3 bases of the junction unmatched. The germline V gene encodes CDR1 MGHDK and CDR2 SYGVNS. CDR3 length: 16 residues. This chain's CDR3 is CASSEWASGSTDTQYF. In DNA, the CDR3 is TGTGCCAGCAGTGAATGGGCTAGCGGGAGCACAGATACGCAGTATTTT.

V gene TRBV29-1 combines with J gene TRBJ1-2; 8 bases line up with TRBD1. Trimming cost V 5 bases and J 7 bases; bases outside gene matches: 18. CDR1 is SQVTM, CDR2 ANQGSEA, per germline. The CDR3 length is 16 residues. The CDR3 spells CSVNLPRQGNGVGYTF. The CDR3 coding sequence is TGCAGCGTTAACCTGCCCCGACAGGGGAATGGGGTTGGCTACACCTTC.

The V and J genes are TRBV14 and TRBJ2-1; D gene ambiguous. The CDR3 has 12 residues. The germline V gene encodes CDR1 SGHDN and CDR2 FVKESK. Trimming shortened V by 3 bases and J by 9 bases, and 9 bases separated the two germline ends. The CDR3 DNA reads TGTGCCAGCAGCCATAATCCCTTTGAGCAGTTCTTC. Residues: CASSHNPFEQFF.

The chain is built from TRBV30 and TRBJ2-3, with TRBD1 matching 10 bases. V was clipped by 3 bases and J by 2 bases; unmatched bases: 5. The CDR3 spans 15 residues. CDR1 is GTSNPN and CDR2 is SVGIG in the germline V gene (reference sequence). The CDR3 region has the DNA TGTGCCTGGAGCTACGGACAGGGGGACACAGATACGCAGTATTTT. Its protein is CAWSYGQGDTDTQYF.

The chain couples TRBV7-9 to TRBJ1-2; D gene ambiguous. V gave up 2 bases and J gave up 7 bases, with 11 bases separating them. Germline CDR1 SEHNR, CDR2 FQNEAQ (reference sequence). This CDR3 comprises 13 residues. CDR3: CASSLTLDRGYTF. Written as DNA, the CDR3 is TGTGCCAGCAGCTTAACATTAGACCGTGGCTACACCTTC.

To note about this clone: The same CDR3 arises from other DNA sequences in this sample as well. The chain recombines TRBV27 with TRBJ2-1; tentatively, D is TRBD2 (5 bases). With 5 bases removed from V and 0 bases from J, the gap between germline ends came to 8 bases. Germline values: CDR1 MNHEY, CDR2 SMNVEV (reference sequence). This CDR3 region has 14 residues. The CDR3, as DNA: TGTGCCAGCAGTCTCCGGGGCTCCTACAATGAGCAGTTCTTC. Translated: CASSLRGSYNEQFF.

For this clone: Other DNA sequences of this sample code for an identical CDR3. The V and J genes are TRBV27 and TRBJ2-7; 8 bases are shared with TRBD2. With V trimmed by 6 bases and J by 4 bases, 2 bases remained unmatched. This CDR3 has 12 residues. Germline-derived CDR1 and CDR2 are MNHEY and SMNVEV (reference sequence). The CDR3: CASSPGGYEQYF. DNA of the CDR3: TGTGCCAGCAGCCCGGGGGGGTACGAGCAGTACTTC.

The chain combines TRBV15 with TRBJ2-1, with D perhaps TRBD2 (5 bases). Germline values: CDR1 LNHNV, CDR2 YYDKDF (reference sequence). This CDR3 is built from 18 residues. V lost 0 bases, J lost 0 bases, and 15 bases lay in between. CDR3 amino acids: CATSRDSWRSYSYNEQFF. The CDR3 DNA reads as TGTGCCACCAGCAGAGATTCATGGAGGAGTTACTCCTACAATGAGCAGTTCTTC.

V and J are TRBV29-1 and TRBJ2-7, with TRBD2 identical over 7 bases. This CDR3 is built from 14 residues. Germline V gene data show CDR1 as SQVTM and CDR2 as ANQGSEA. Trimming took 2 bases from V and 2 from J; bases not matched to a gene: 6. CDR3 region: CSVEYASGTYEQYF. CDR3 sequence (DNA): TGCAGCGTTGAATATGCTAGCGGCACCTACGAGCAGTACTTC.